A selection of T cell receptor beta chains follows, all from one sample in a study of identical twins. TCRdb ran MiXCR on the 5' RACE reads and lists one entry per CDR3 protein. The table has 700,000 to 950,000 distinct CDR3 sequences, more than 9% seen once. In addition, the sample was reused for a study of yellow fever vaccine responses in identical twins.

The specimen sequenced was PBMCs. These receptors were collected from a woman under 30 in good health. Each CDR3 is given with its conserved first and last residue. The D gene is left open where the match is weak. Some rows have no size entry. The others give once, few or many, or a class for an expanded clone.

size,D,V,J,DNA,CDR3
NA,NA,TRBV28,TRBJ2-2,TGTGCCAGCAGTTTTCGAGACTCGCGGAACACCGGGGAGCTGTTTTTT,CASSFRDSRNTGELFF
few,NA,TRBV9,TRBJ1-1,TGTGCCAGCAGCCCCCTTCAGGATGTCGGCACTGAAGCTTTCTTT,CASSPLQDVGTEAFF
few,TRBD1,TRBV6-1,TRBJ2-7,TGTGCCAGCAGTAGCGTAGGGACAGGGGGTTACGAGCAGTACTTC,CASSSVGTGGYEQYF
NA,TRBD2,TRBV7-3,TRBJ2-5,TGTGCCAGCAGCCTTACCGGGACTAGCATGGAGACCCAGTACTTC,CASSLTGTSMETQYF
few,TRBD2,TRBV29-1,TRBJ2-1,TGCAGCGTTGAATGGCTAGCGGGAGTGGACAATGAGCAGTTCTTC,CSVEWLAGVDNEQFF
NA,TRBD1,TRBV28,TRBJ2-7,TGTGCCAGCAGTCCCCCCGGACAGGGACCACGGGGTGCGCACGAGCAGTACTTC,CASSPPGQGPRGAHEQYF
few,TRBD2,TRBV12-3/TRBV12-4,TRBJ2-3,TGTGCCAGCAGCCCTCGCAGGCGGGAGACTAGCACAGATACGCAGTATTTT,CASSPRRRETSTDTQYF
few,NA,TRBV21-1,TRBJ2-5,TGTGCCAGCAGCAAACGCTGGACAGGGAGAGGAAGAGAGACCCAGTACTTC,CASSKRWTGRGRETQYF
NA,TRBD1,TRBV27,TRBJ2-7,TGTGCCAGCAGGGGGGACAGGGCCGCCTACGAGCAGTACTTC,CASRGDRAAYEQYF
NA,NA,TRBV7-2,TRBJ2-3,TGTGCCAGCAGCCCAAGGACAGCCAAATGGGGCACAGATACGCAGTATTTT,CASSPRTAKWGTDTQYF
many,NA,TRBV29-1,TRBJ1-1,TGCAGCGGCCTCACAGTGAACACTGAAGCTTTCTTT,CSGLTVNTEAFF
NA,NA,TRBV19,TRBJ2-1,TGTGCCAGTAGTACCTCCGGGACCGGAATCAATGAGCAGTTCTTC,CASSTSGTGINEQFF
NA,NA,TRBV3-1,TRBJ2-7,TGTGCCAGCAGCCAAGACATGGGATTTCGGTACGAGCAGTACTTC,CASSQDMGFRYEQYF
few,NA,TRBV29-1,TRBJ1-5,TGCAGCATCTCGGTGGGTAACAATCAGCCCCAGCATTTT,CSISVGNNQPQHF
NA,NA,TRBV29-1,TRBJ2-1,TGCAGCGTCGAGACCGAACGGGAGCAGTTCTTC,CSVETEREQFF
NA,TRBD1,TRBV29-1,TRBJ2-5,TGCAGCGTGGGGAGACAGGGCTTTGAAGAGACCCAGTACTTC,CSVGRQGFEETQYF
many,TRBD2,TRBV12-3/TRBV12-4,TRBJ2-3,TGTGCCAGCAGTTTCGGGACTAGCGGCACAGATACGCAGTATTTT,CASSFGTSGTDTQYF
NA,NA,TRBV5-1,TRBJ1-1,TGCGCCAGCAGCCACGCGACAGGCGGAGTGAACACTGAAGCTTTCTTT,CASSHATGGVNTEAFF
few,NA,TRBV15,TRBJ2-7,TGTGCCACCAGCAGAGACTCGGCGGTAACCTCCTACGAGCAGTACTTC,CATSRDSAVTSYEQYF
few,NA,TRBV12-3/TRBV12-4,TRBJ2-7,TGTGCCAGCAGTCCACCGCCGGTGGGTCGCGAGCAGTACTTC,CASSPPPVGREQYF
NA,NA,TRBV7-2,TRBJ1-5,TGTGCCAGCAGCTTTGGAGGATTCAATCAGCCCCAGCATTTT,CASSFGGFNQPQHF
many,NA,TRBV7-9,TRBJ2-6,TGTGCCAGCAGCACATCACGCTCTGGGGCCAACGTCCTGACTTTC,CASSTSRSGANVLTF
few,TRBD2,TRBV20-1,TRBJ2-1,TGCAGTGCTAGAGCGGGAGGGCCTTTGAGCTCCTACAATGAGCAGTTCTTC,CSARAGGPLSSYNEQFF
NA,NA,TRBV29-1,TRBJ2-1,TGCAGCGCCAAGAGAACTAGTTTTGGTGAGCAGTTCTTC,CSAKRTSFGEQFF
few,NA,TRBV9,TRBJ2-6,TGTGCCAGCAGCAAACGAGCCAACTCTGGGGCCAACGTCCTGACTTTC,CASSKRANSGANVLTF
NA,NA,TRBV24-1,TRBJ2-1,TGTGCCACCAGTGCACCGCCCTGGGAGGGGGGCTCCTACAATGAGCAGTTCTTC,CATSAPPWEGGSYNEQFF
many,NA,TRBV12-3/TRBV12-4,TRBJ1-1,TGTGCCAGCAGAACCGGGACCACTGAAGCTTTCTTT,CASRTGTTEAFF
NA,NA,TRBV9,TRBJ2-6,TGTGCCAGCAGCGTTGGGATCTATTTGCCATCTGGGGCCAACGTCCTGACTTTC,CASSVGIYLPSGANVLTF
NA,TRBD2,TRBV10-3,TRBJ2-1,TGTGCCATCAGTGAGTCTGGACGGGGAGTAGCGGGATTTAATGAGCAGTTCTTC,CAISESGRGVAGFNEQFF
NA,NA,TRBV12-3/TRBV12-4,TRBJ2-3,TGTGCCAGCACCCGACGAAGACTAGATGGCACAGATACGCAGTATTTT,CASTRRRLDGTDTQYF
many,TRBD2,TRBV12-3/TRBV12-4,TRBJ2-7,TGTGCCAGCAGTTTTGGCGGGAGGCCTTACGAGCAGTACTTC,CASSFGGRPYEQYF
NA,NA,TRBV7-2,TRBJ2-2,TGTGCCAGCAGCTTAGCGGGGGGAGAAATTACCGGGGAGCTGTTTTTT,CASSLAGGEITGELFF
few,NA,TRBV6-5,TRBJ1-1,TGTGCCAGCAGTTACCAGGGGCTCCTGAACACTGAAGCTTTCTTT,CASSYQGLLNTEAFF
few,NA,TRBV13,TRBJ2-3,TGTGCCAGCAGCCTCGGTCCCCGCGCAGATACGCAGTATTTT,CASSLGPRADTQYF
NA,NA,TRBV5-1,TRBJ2-3,TGCGCCAGCAGCACCATACCGGGACTCAAAGACGGAACAGATACGCAGTATTTT,CASSTIPGLKDGTDTQYF
many,NA,TRBV11-2,TRBJ2-1,TGTGCCAGCAGCTTAGCTAGCTCCAGTCTCAATGAGCAGTTCTTC,CASSLASSSLNEQFF
few,NA,TRBV13,TRBJ2-5,TGTGCCAGCAGCGACGCTGCGGGGCGGGAGACCCAGTACTTC,CASSDAAGRETQYF
NA,NA,TRBV4-2,TRBJ2-3,TGTGCCAGCAGCAAGAGTCCGGGGAGAGTAGCTACGCAGTATTTT,CASSKSPGRVATQYF
NA,TRBD2,TRBV12-3/TRBV12-4,TRBJ2-1,TGTGCCAGCAGCACGGGACTACCTGAGCAGTTCTTC,CASSTGLPEQFF
few,NA,TRBV28,TRBJ2-1,TGTGCCAGCAGTTCCGGACAGTTTGAGCAGTTCTTC,CASSSGQFEQFF
many,NA,TRBV18,TRBJ2-2,TGTGCCAGCTCACCGGATCTCACCGGGGAGCTGTTTTTT,CASSPDLTGELFF
NA,TRBD2,TRBV2,TRBJ2-7,TGTGCCAGCAGTGAAGACCGACTAGCGGGGATCTACGAGCAGTACTTC,CASSEDRLAGIYEQYF
NA,NA,TRBV6-2/TRBV6-3,TRBJ1-2,TGTGCCAGCAGTTATATACAGTCTGATCCTTATGGCTACACCTTC,CASSYIQSDPYGYTF
few,NA,TRBV29-1,TRBJ2-5,TGCAGCGTGGCCGGGGGAGGCCCCCAAGAGACCCAGTACTTC,CSVAGGGPQETQYF
many,TRBD1,TRBV12-3/TRBV12-4,TRBJ2-3,TGTGCCAGCAGGGCCCGGGGACAGTTCACAGATACGCAGTATTTT,CASRARGQFTDTQYF
many,TRBD1,TRBV3-1,TRBJ1-5,TGTGCCAGCAGCCAAGGGACAGGGGGCAATCAGCCCCAGCATTTT,CASSQGTGGNQPQHF
NA,TRBD1,TRBV7-9,TRBJ1-4,TGTGCCAGCAGCGCCGGGACAGGGGGAACTAATGAAAAACTGTTTTTT,CASSAGTGGTNEKLFF
few,TRBD1,TRBV4-2,TRBJ1-2,TGTGCCAGCAGCTTCGGACAGGAGGAAGGATATGGCTACACCTTC,CASSFGQEEGYGYTF
many,NA,TRBV7-2,TRBJ2-1,TGTGCCAGCAGCAGAGACACCTACAATGAGCAGTTCTTC,CASSRDTYNEQFF
few,TRBD1,TRBV10-1,TRBJ2-5,TGCGCCAGCAGTGAATGGCAGGGGGCAGGAGAGACCCAGTACTTC,CASSEWQGAGETQYF
few,NA,TRBV18,TRBJ2-1,TGTGCCAGCTCACCTGAACGGGCCCGAAGCTCCAATGAGCAGTTCTTC,CASSPERARSSNEQFF
few,TRBD1,TRBV20-1,TRBJ2-7,TGCAGTGCTAGAGATAGGGACAGGCAACCCCCATACGAGCAGTACTTC,CSARDRDRQPPYEQYF
NA,NA,TRBV5-1,TRBJ1-2,TGCGCCAGCAGCTTGGCAGAAGTCTATGGCTACACCTTC,CASSLAEVYGYTF